The 3 T cell receptor beta chains below all came from one sample that was sequenced in a study of T cells in localized non-small cell lung cancer. Assay: immunoSEQ multiplex PCR; the TCRdb copy retains only in-frame clones and omits some. The data hold around 26,000 clones, with under 95% observed a single time. The sequences come from peripheral blood, collected before any cancer treatment. The receptors were gathered from a female donor over 55 with stage II squamous cell lung carcinoma.

The chain couples TRBV18 to TRBJ2-6; 11 nucleotides align to TRBD1. The CDR3 has 16 residues. V trimming: 7 bases; J trimming: 2 bases; junction bases outside the gene matches: 4. Germline V gene data show CDR1 as KGHSH and CDR2 as LQKENI. The CDR3 loop reads CASLRTGGAGANVLTF. For the CDR3, the DNA is TGTGCCAGCTTACGGACAGGGGGCGCTGGGGCCAACGTCCTGACTTTC. The full variable domain, completed using reference TRBV18 and TRBJ2-6, is NAGVMQNPRHLVRRRGQEARLRCSPMKGHSHVYWYRQLPEEGLKFMVYLQKENIIDESGMPKERFSAEFPKEGPSILRIQQVVRGDSAAYFCASLRTGGAGANVLTFGAGSRLTVL.

This chain uses TRBV7-9 with TRBJ1-2; 8 bases align to TRBD1. The CDR3 is made up of 16 amino acids. Per germline, CDR1 SEHNR and CDR2 FQNEAQ (reference sequence). Germline trimming cut 1 base from V and 2 bases from J; bases unmatched to any gene: 6. The CDR3 reads CASSLGRGQENYGYTF. DNA for the CDR3: TGTGCCAGCAGCTTAGGGAGGGGACAGGAAAACTATGGCTACACCTTC.

The rearrangement links TRBV5-6 to TRBJ2-1, with D uncertain. Trimming took off 4 bases at V and 5 bases at J, with 4 bases between the two ends. CDR1 is SGHDT, CDR2 YYEEEE, per germline. The CDR3 has 11 amino acids. CDR3 loop: CASSVHNEQFF. CDR3 DNA: TGTGCCAGCAGCGTGCACAATGAGCAGTTCTTC.